This T cell receptor (beta chain) was captured in a study of PD-1 blockade in mismatch repair-deficient tumors. Study-wide background: Enrolled about 2013-2016, patients had progressing, pretreated mismatch repair-deficient cancers of about twelve types.

General study points: Rapid post-treatment expansion, then contraction, generally preceding radiologic response, marked tumor-resident clones.

The CDR3 runs to 12 residues. CDR1 and CDR2 (germline): SGHTS, YDEGEE. The V gene end was trimmed by 3 bases and the J gene end by 6 bases; junction bases not matched to a gene: 2. Points on this clone: No antigen is known for it.

Generated by immunoSEQ multiplex PCR, the TCRdb table keeps only in-frame clones and is missing some. The sample has 100,000 to 150,000 clones; about 90% are singletons. The chain recombines TRBV5-8 with TRBJ1-2; 7 nucleotides line up with TRBD1. Material: peripheral blood, obtained approximately 72 weeks after starting pembrolizumab. This sequence originates from an adult with mismatch repair-deficient cancer. CDR3 sequence (DNA): TGTGCCAGCAGCTCTGACAGGGATGGCTACACCTTC. Its protein product is CASSSDRDGYTF.